A selection of T cell receptor beta chains follows, all from one sample in a study of shared clonotypes between healthy human individuals. Sequenced by immunoSEQ multiplex PCR; TCRdb stores in-frame clones only, minus some. Counted here are about 2.2 million clones, just under 95% occurring once; the ten biggest clones make up approximately 1.7%. The sequenced sample was naive CD8+ T cells from PBMCs. The origin of the receptors is a man younger than 30 in good health. Some clones in this sample may be carry-over from other donors' samples. Both conserved end residues are part of each CDR3. A D gene is named only where the DNA matches it firmly. Size is stated for part of the rows, as once, few or many counts, or as a class when the clone is expanded.

j_gene: TRBJ2-3
abundance: NA
d_gene: TRBD2
v_gene: TRBV7-8
CDR3aa: CASSLVLAGGPADTQYF
CDR3nt: TGTGCCAGCAGCTTAGTACTAGCGGGAGGGCCCGCAGATACGCAGTATTTT

j_gene: TRBJ2-3
abundance: NA
d_gene: TRBD1
v_gene: TRBV7-3
CDR3aa: CASSPTGAADTQYF
CDR3nt: TGTGCCAGCAGCCCAACAGGGGCGGCAGATACGCAGTATTTT

j_gene: TRBJ2-4
abundance: NA
d_gene: NA
v_gene: TRBV7-9
CDR3aa: CASTPKDPAKNIQYF
CDR3nt: TGTGCCAGCACTCCTAAGGACCCGGCCAAAAACATTCAGTACTTC

j_gene: TRBJ2-2
abundance: NA
d_gene: NA
v_gene: TRBV9
CDR3aa: CASSHSAGELFF
CDR3nt: TGTGCCAGCAGCCATTCGGCAGGGGAGCTGTTTTTT

j_gene: TRBJ2-2
abundance: NA
d_gene: NA
v_gene: TRBV15
CDR3aa: CATSGDGGQNTGELFF
CDR3nt: TGTGCCACCAGCGGAGACGGAGGGCAAAACACCGGGGAGCTGTTTTTT

j_gene: TRBJ2-7
abundance: NA
d_gene: TRBD1
v_gene: TRBV27
CDR3aa: CASSLQPTIRDRGYEQYF
CDR3nt: TGTGCCAGCAGTCTACAACCAACAATCCGGGACAGGGGGTACGAGCAGTACTTC

j_gene: TRBJ2-7
abundance: NA
d_gene: TRBD1
v_gene: TRBV2
CDR3aa: CASRGQGDYEQYF
CDR3nt: TGTGCCAGCAGGGGACAGGGAGATTACGAGCAGTACTTC

j_gene: TRBJ1-1
abundance: NA
d_gene: TRBD1
v_gene: TRBV7-9
CDR3aa: CASSLGAIGTGNTEAFF
CDR3nt: TGTGCCAGCAGCTTGGGGGCAATTGGGACAGGGAACACTGAAGCTTTCTTT

j_gene: TRBJ1-1
abundance: NA
d_gene: NA
v_gene: TRBV30
CDR3aa: CAWANTEAFF
CDR3nt: TGTGCCTGGGCCAACACTGAAGCTTTCTTT

j_gene: TRBJ1-2
abundance: few
d_gene: NA
v_gene: TRBV5-4
CDR3aa: CASSLDEGAYGYTF
CDR3nt: TGTGCCAGCAGCTTGGACGAGGGTGCGTATGGCTACACCTTC

j_gene: TRBJ1-4
abundance: NA
d_gene: NA
v_gene: TRBV13
CDR3aa: CASSLERATNEKLFF
CDR3nt: TGTGCCAGCAGCTTAGAGCGGGCGACTAATGAAAAACTGTTTTTT